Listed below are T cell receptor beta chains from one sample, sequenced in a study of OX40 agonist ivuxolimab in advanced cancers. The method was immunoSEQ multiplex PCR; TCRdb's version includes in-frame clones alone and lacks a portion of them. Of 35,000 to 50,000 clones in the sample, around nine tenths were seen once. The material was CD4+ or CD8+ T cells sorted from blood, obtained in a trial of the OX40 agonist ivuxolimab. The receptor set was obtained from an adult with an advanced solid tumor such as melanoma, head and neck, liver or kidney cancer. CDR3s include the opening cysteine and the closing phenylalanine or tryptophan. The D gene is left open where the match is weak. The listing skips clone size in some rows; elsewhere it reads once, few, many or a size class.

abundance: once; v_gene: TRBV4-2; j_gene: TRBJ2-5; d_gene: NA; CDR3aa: CASSQESGMGETQYF; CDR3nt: TGTGCCAGCAGCCAAGAATCGGGGATGGGAGAGACCCAGTACTTC
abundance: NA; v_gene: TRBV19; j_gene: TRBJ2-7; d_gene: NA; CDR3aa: CASSIRQDSYEQYF; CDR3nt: TGTGCCAGTAGTATACGCCAGGACTCCTACGAGCAGTACTTC
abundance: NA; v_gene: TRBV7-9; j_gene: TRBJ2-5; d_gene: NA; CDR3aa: CASSAILVQETQYF; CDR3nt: TGTGCCAGCAGCGCGATTCTTGTTCAAGAGACCCAGTACTTC
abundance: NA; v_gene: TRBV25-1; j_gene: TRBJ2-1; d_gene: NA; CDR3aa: CASIRLGKQFF; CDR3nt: TGTGCCAGCATCCGGTTGGGCAAGCAGTTCTTC
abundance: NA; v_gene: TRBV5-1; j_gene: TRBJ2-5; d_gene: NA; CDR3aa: CASSLVTTHRGETQYF; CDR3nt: TGCGCCAGCAGCTTGGTGACTACACATCGGGGCGAGACCCAGTACTTC
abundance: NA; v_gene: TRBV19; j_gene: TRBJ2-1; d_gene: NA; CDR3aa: CASSILLAPSLEQFF; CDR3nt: TGTGCCAGTAGTATACTACTAGCCCCCTCGCTTGAGCAGTTCTTC
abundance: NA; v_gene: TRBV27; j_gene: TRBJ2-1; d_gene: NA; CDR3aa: CASSWGRLRSYNNEQFF; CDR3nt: TGTGCCAGCAGTTGGGGGAGGCTGAGGAGTTATAACAATGAGCAGTTCTTC
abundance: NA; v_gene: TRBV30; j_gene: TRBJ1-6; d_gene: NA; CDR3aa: CAWSLGASYYNSPLHF; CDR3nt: TGTGCCTGGAGTTTGGGGGCGAGCTATTATAATTCACCCCTCCACTTT
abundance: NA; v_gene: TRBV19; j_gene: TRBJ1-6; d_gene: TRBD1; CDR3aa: CASSTSFGQGGNSPLHF; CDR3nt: TGTGCCAGTAGTACCTCATTCGGACAGGGCGGCAATTCACCCCTCCACTTT
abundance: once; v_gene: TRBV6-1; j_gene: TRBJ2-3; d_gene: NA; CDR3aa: CASTRDPWDTQYF; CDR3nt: TGTGCCAGCACTCGGGACCCATGGGATACGCAGTATTTT
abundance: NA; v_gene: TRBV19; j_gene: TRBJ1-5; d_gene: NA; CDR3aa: CASSIRVGSNQPQHF; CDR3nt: TGTGCCAGTAGTATTAGGGTCGGTAGCAATCAGCCCCAGCATTTT
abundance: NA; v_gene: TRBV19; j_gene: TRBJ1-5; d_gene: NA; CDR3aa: CASTPGTARDAPQHF; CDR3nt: TGTGCCAGCACCCCGGGCACAGCCAGGGATGCGCCCCAGCATTTT
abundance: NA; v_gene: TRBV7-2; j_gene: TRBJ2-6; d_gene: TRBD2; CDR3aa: CASSQAGVSGANVLTF; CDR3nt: TGTGCCAGCAGTCAAGCGGGGGTATCTGGGGCCAACGTCCTGACTTTC
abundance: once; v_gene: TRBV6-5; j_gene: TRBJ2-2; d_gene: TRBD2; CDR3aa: CASSRTSGNTGELFF; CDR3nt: TGTGCCAGCAGTCGGACTAGCGGGAACACCGGGGAGCTGTTTTTT
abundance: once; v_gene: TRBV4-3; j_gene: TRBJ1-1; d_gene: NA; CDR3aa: CASSQDHATEAFF; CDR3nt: TGCGCCAGCAGCCAAGATCACGCAACTGAAGCTTTCTTT
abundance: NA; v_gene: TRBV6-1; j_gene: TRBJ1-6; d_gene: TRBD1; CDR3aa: CASTWARGNSPLHF; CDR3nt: TGTGCCAGCACCTGGGCCAGGGGGAATTCACCCCTCCACTTT